This T cell receptor (beta chain) was profiled in a study of blood T cell repertoires in COVID-19 (dated by TCRdb to about 2020). About the full investigation: Recovered participants in ImmuneRACE Cohort 3 were defined by two consecutive negative NP/OP PCR tests, clearance by a healthcare professional, or resolution of symptoms. Deeply sampled blood TCRbeta repertoires from subjects exposed to, actively infected with, or recovered from COVID-19 were included in the dataset. The material from the prospective study consisted of cDNA or gDNA derived from T cells, B-cell-depleted T cells, or PBMCs. Nearly every sample came with metadata listing a de-identified subject ID, COVID-19 status, age in years and sex. The repertoires were made available in a free public database intended to serve as a resource for research on the immune response to SARS-CoV-2. Where HLA class I and class II types were available, the types were taken from metadata supplied by the sample provider, not from assay-based typing. The samples were drawn from the first 160 participants of the ongoing ImmuneRACE study and from 950 to 1,500 subjects provided by 6 global collaborators. Collaborator samples came from the United States, Italy and Spain and covered acute and convalescent phases of COVID-19. Study-wide findings and limitations: Clinical and demographic metadata were provided uncurated, with the amount varying by source and participant.

The CDR3 numbers 13 residues from cysteine through phenylalanine. This entry keeps only the CDR3 DNA: 39 bases, framed from base 1. The germline V gene (reference sequence) gives CDR1 as MNHEY and CDR2 as SMNVEV. The junction carries 9 bases between V and J, which are trimmed by 2 bases and 5 bases respectively. Comment on this clone: The antigen this receptor binds is unknown. Base qualities are not provided; no much larger clone lies one nucleotide away.

In the prospective study, participants were about 18 to 95 years old, resided in about two dozen geographic areas of the United States, and were enrolled through a virtual design. In the prospective study, participants were assigned to cohorts based on the clinical history participants reported in a screening survey and a study questionnaire. In the prospective study, mobile phlebotomists collected whole blood, serum and a nasopharyngeal or oropharyngeal swab from each participant. Participants in the prospective study had the option to provide additional blood draws and questionnaires over a roughly 2-month period. Before DNA extraction, prospective study blood samples were shipped either frozen or at room temperature. The immunoSEQ Assay, a bias-controlled multiplex PCR, was used to amplify TCRbeta CDR3 regions from genomic DNA. On the study's bioinformatics: Within the assay, amplification of reference gene primers was used to estimate how many nucleated cells each sample contained. Sequence reads were collapsed and filtered to measure the absolute abundance of every unique TCRbeta CDR3 rearrangement. Productive Simpson clonality was computed per sample as the square root of Simpson's diversity index over productive rearrangements. The table was pulled from immuneACCESS by TCRdb, which kept in-frame rearrangements only. Such tables lose some clones; where checked, under half of the loss comes from unresolved V genes, and the rest has no known cause. For V, J and clone size, that table is used; D and trimming come from the DNA. The sample table contains approximately 190,000 clones; only one count was recorded for 86% of them. Around 24% of the sample belongs to the ten largest clones.

Recombination linked TRBV27 to TRBJ1-1; TRBD1 could be the D gene, as 6 bases match. The receptor was derived from a woman in her 40s in a cohort exposed to, infected with or recovered from COVID-19 (not recorded which). Material for sequencing was PBMCs or T cells enriched from blood (not recorded which). The nucleotides read TGTGCCAGCAGTTTAAACAGGGCTACTGAAGCTTTCTTT. It is translated as CASSLNRATEAFF.